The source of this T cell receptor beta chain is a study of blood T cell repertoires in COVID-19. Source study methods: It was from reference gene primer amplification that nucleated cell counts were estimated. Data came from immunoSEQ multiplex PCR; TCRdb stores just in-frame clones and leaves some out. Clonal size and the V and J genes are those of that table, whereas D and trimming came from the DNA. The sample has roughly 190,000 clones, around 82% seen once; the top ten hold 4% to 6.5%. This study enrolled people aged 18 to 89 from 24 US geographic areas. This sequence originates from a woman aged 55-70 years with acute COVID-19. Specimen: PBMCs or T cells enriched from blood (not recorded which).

Written as DNA, the CDR3 is TGTGCCAGTAGTCTCCATCCCGGGACAGGGATTTTGAACACTGAAGCTTTCTTT. It encodes CASSLHPGTGILNTEAFF. The chain combines TRBV19 with TRBJ1-1; 9 bases align to TRBD1. With V trimmed by 5 bases and J by 0 bases, 13 bases remained unmatched. The CDR3 contains 18 residues. Germline-derived CDR1 and CDR2 are LNHDA and SQIVND (reference sequence).